These T cell receptor beta chains were read from a single sample in a study of T cell responses to AZD1222 COVID-19 vaccine. Produced via immunoSEQ multiplex PCR; TCRdb's table is partial and in-frame only. The data contain over 100,000 clones, 90% to 95% of them singletons. The source was peripheral blood, collected on day 0 of AZD1222 vaccination. These receptor sequences come from an adult in good health. Each CDR3 is given with its conserved first and last residue. Fields, in order: V gene, D gene, J gene, clone size, CDR3 protein, CDR3 DNA. The D gene is left open where the match is weak. Expanded clones are given a class, and other clones once, few, many or no size at all.

>TRBV3-1/TRBV3-2|TRBD1|TRBJ2-5|.
CASSQTTGGETQYF
TGTGCCAGCAGCCAAACTACAGGGGGAGAGACCCAGTACTTC
>TRBV29-1|.|TRBJ1-1|.
CSIRRTENTEAFF
TGCAGCATCCGGCGGACAGAGAACACTGAAGCTTTCTTT
>TRBV5-1|TRBD2|TRBJ2-5|.
CASSLGGLAGKETQYF
TGCGCCAGCAGCTTGGGCGGACTAGCGGGCAAAGAGACCCAGTACTTC
>TRBV9|.|TRBJ1-4|.
CASSVDGPGKLFF
TGTGCCAGCAGCGTAGATGGGCCAGGAAAACTGTTTTTT
>TRBV18|.|TRBJ2-1|.
CASSPADYNEQFF
TGTGCCAGCTCACCCGCAGATTACAATGAGCAGTTCTTC
>TRBV5-4|TRBD2|TRBJ2-7|once
CASSSQRGDVYEQYF
TGTGCCAGCAGCAGCCAGCGGGGCGATGTCTACGAGCAGTACTTC
>TRBV30|.|TRBJ1-2|.
CAWSVPGRVDGYTF
TGTGCCTGGAGTGTACCGGGCAGGGTTGATGGCTACACCTTC
>TRBV24-1|.|TRBJ2-7|.
CATSDGISYEQYF
TGTGCCACCAGTGATGGGATCTCCTACGAGCAGTACTTC
>TRBV18|.|TRBJ2-1|.
CASSPEFTVSYNEQFF
TGTGCCAGCTCACCTGAGTTCACAGTCTCCTACAATGAGCAGTTCTTC
>TRBV10-3|.|TRBJ2-7|.
CAISVPTYEQYF
TGTGCCATCAGTGTCCCAACATACGAGCAGTACTTC
>TRBV29-1|.|TRBJ1-4|.
CSGLGSTNEKLFF
TGCAGCGGTTTAGGGTCAACTAATGAAAAACTGTTTTTT
>TRBV6-5|.|TRBJ2-3|.
CASSSAGVMTDTQYF
TGTGCCAGCAGTTCGGCAGGGGTGATGACAGATACGCAGTATTTT
>TRBV28|.|TRBJ1-4|.
CASSSYRVFF
TGTGCCAGCAGTTCATATAGGGTGTTTTTT
>TRBV11-2|TRBD1|TRBJ2-5|.
CASSALLGTGKETQYF
TGTGCCAGCAGCGCCCTCCTAGGGACAGGGAAAGAGACCCAGTACTTC
>TRBV9|.|TRBJ2-7|few
CASSLAMGFEQYF
TGTGCCAGCAGCTTGGCGATGGGGTTCGAGCAGTACTTC
>TRBV2|.|TRBJ1-5|.
CASSDWGGSNQPQHF
TGTGCCAGCAGTGATTGGGGCGGCAGCAATCAGCCCCAGCATTTT
>TRBV15|.|TRBJ1-3|.
CATGENGNTIYF
TGTGCCACCGGCGAAAATGGAAACACCATATATTTT
>TRBV19|.|TRBJ1-1|.
CASSIRGLGTEAFF
TGTGCCAGTAGTATTCGGGGGCTAGGCACTGAAGCTTTCTTT
>TRBV7-3|.|TRBJ2-7|.
CASSTPGTPADNANYEQYF
TGTGCCAGCAGCACTCCCGGGACACCCGCCGATAACGCCAACTACGAGCAGTACTTC
>TRBV19|TRBD1|TRBJ2-5|once
CASSGSPGTDKETQYF
TGTGCCAGTAGTGGCAGCCCCGGGACAGATAAAGAGACCCAGTACTTC
>TRBV24-1|TRBD1|TRBJ1-2|.
CATSDSTGGGVGYTF
TGTGCCACCAGTGATTCCACAGGGGGCGGCGTTGGCTACACCTTC
>TRBV6-1|.|TRBJ1-5|.
CASSDRGQGPQHF
TGTGCCAGCAGTGACAGGGGTCAAGGGCCCCAGCATTTT
>TRBV19|.|TRBJ1-1|.
CASISARANTEAFF
TGTGCCAGTATTTCGGCCCGAGCGAACACTGAAGCTTTCTTT
>TRBV7-3|TRBD1|TRBJ1-2|.
CASSAPDRVNYGYTF
TGTGCCAGCAGCGCCCCAGACAGGGTTAACTATGGCTACACCTTC
>TRBV6-1|.|TRBJ1-2|.
CASSEVSYGYTF
TGTGCCAGCAGTGAAGTATCCTATGGCTACACCTTC
>TRBV5-4|.|TRBJ2-1|.
CAGSTDSLSYNEQFF
TGTGCCGGCAGCACAGACTCCCTCTCCTACAATGAGCAGTTCTTC
>TRBV5-1|.|TRBJ1-1|.
CASSLGPANTEAFF
TGCGCCAGCAGCTTGGGGCCCGCAAACACTGAAGCTTTCTTT
>TRBV29-1|.|TRBJ2-5|.
CSVERGSTGQETQYF
TGCAGCGTTGAACGGGGGTCCACGGGCCAAGAGACCCAGTACTTC
>TRBV4-2|.|TRBJ1-2|once
CASSQGTGYGYTF
TGTGCCAGCAGCCAGGGGACCGGGTATGGCTACACCTTC
>TRBV5-6|.|TRBJ1-1|few
CASSLREAGTEAFF
TGTGCCAGCAGCTTGCGGGAAGCTGGTACTGAAGCTTTCTTT
>TRBV5-1|.|TRBJ1-1|.
CASSTGQPNTEAFF
TGCGCCAGCAGCACTGGACAGCCGAACACTGAAGCTTTCTTT
>TRBV7-2|.|TRBJ2-1|.
CASSFKLVANEQFF
TGTGCCAGCAGCTTCAAACTAGTTGCCAATGAGCAGTTCTTC
>TRBV11-2|.|TRBJ1-2|.
CASSYRRVGYTF
TGTGCCAGCAGCTATCGAAGGGTTGGCTACACCTTC
>TRBV28|.|TRBJ2-5|.
CASSRGVPGGTQYF
TGTGCCAGCAGCCGGGGTGTCCCTGGCGGGACCCAGTACTTC
>TRBV19|TRBD1|TRBJ1-4|.
CASNYGTGAPKGKLFF
TGTGCCAGTAATTACGGGACAGGGGCGCCTAAGGGAAAACTGTTTTTT
>TRBV3-1/TRBV3-2|.|TRBJ1-1|.
CASSQGAEAFF
TGTGCCAGCAGCCAGGGAGCTGAAGCTTTCTTT
>TRBV11-2|.|TRBJ1-1|.
CASTLEAGIMNTEAFF
TGTGCCAGCACCTTAGAGGCGGGGATTATGAACACTGAAGCTTTCTTT
>TRBV19|.|TRBJ1-5|.
CASTGTSRVQPQHF
TGTGCCAGTACTGGGACCAGCCGTGTCCAGCCCCAGCATTTT
>TRBV5-4|.|TRBJ1-1|.
CASSRGSGSYTEAFF
TGTGCCAGCAGCCGAGGATCGGGCAGCTACACTGAAGCTTTCTTT
>TRBV7-9|TRBD1|TRBJ1-6|.
CASSLPRQGVRSPLHF
TGTGCCAGCAGCCTTCCCAGACAGGGGGTAAGGTCACCCCTCCACTTT
>TRBV7-2|TRBD1|TRBJ1-1|.
CASSPATGEAFF
TGTGCCAGCAGCCCTGCGACAGGGGAAGCTTTCTTT
>TRBV7-2|TRBD2|TRBJ2-7|few
CASSPSGGGTYEQYF
TGTGCCAGCAGCCCTAGCGGGGGTGGGACCTACGAGCAGTACTTC
>TRBV5-4|TRBD2|TRBJ2-2|.
CASSTPGGNTGELFF
TGTGCCAGCAGCACCCCGGGGGGGAACACCGGGGAGCTGTTTTTT
>TRBV21-1|.|TRBJ2-7|.
CASSKGYLESYEQYF
TGTGCCAGCAGCAAAGGGTATTTAGAGAGCTACGAGCAGTACTTC
>TRBV11-2|.|TRBJ1-2|once
CASSLGGSYGYTF
TGTGCCAGCAGCTTAGGGGGTAGCTATGGCTACACCTTC
>TRBV28|TRBD1|TRBJ1-2|.
CASSSPRGGNYGYTF
TGTGCCAGCAGTTCGCCCAGGGGGGGTAACTATGGCTACACCTTC
>TRBV7-6|.|TRBJ1-4|.
CASSQDVGEKLFF
TGTGCCAGCAGCCAGGACGTTGGGGAAAAACTGTTTTTT
>TRBV15|TRBD1|TRBJ2-5|.
CATSTGQGGVETQYF
TGTGCCACCAGCACAGGACAGGGTGGGGTCGAGACCCAGTACTTC